Below, 9 T cell receptor beta chains from the same sample are listed, as sequenced in a study of beta chain features in type 1 diabetes. Findings of the study overall: For Type 1 diabetes patients, all four CD4+ subsets carried TCRB CDR3s that were moderately but significantly shorter.

The study reverse transcribed the entire isolated RNA, so it sequenced expressed TCRB transcripts. Clones were sequenced by immunoSEQ multiplex PCR, and TCRdb holds only the in-frame ones, with some missing. The table has fewer than 110,000 clones, under 30% seen once. For these receptors, no antigen is known. The specimen was central memory CD4+ T cells from blood. Source of these receptors: a woman in her late teens or twenties with type 1 diabetes.

This clone was counted a few times. The V call is TRBV5-6, the J call TRBJ1-4; D call uncertain. The V and J ends lost 2 bases and 2 bases respectively, with 7 bases between them. The CDR3 contains 14 residues. The germline CDR1 and CDR2 sequences are SGHDT and YYEEEE. This CDR3 is CASSFGPTNEKLFF. The CDR3 bases are TGTGCCAGCAGCTTCGGTCCCACTAATGAAAAACTGTTTTTT. Full variable domain (outside the CDR3, taken from reference TRBV5-6 and TRBJ1-4): DAGVTQSPTHLIKTRGQQVTLRCSPKSGHDTVSWYQQALGQGPQFIFQYYEEEERQRGNFPDRFSGHQFPNYSSELNVNALLLGDSALYLCASSFGPTNEKLFFGSGTQLSVL.

This clone has more than one count but fewer than ten. The chain links TRBV7-3 to TRBJ2-7, with D perhaps matching TRBD1 (5 bases). Trimming took 5 bases from V and 5 from J, leaving 13 bases between them. The CDR3 loop spans 13 amino acids. The germline gives CDR1 SGHTA, CDR2 FQGTGA. This chain's CDR3 is CASSQSVRDEQYF. CDR3 DNA: TGTGCCAGCAGCCAAAGTGTCAGGGACGAGCAGTACTTC.

This clone was picked up a small number of times. The J gene is TRBJ1-1, the V gene TRBV6-5; tentative D call: TRBD1 (5 bases). V was shortened by 2 bases and J by 1 base, with 11 bases between the two germline ends. The CDR3 spans 15 residues. Germline V gene data show CDR1 as MNHEY and CDR2 as SVGAGI. CDR3: CASSYSGAANTEAFF. DNA of the CDR3: TGTGCCAGCAGTTACAGCGGGGCGGCGAACACTGAAGCTTTCTTT.

This clone has just a few counts. V and J are TRBV5-6 and TRBJ2-1; 10 bases align to TRBD2. Germline-derived CDR1 and CDR2 are SGHDT and YYEEEE. With V trimmed by 3 bases and J by 9 bases, 9 bases remained unmatched. This CDR3 contains 15 residues. The chain's CDR3 is CASSWGSGRVGEQFF. In DNA form, the CDR3 reads TGTGCCAGCAGCTGGGGGAGCGGGAGGGTGGGTGAGCAGTTCTTC.

The chain employs TRBV30 and TRBJ2-2; 11 nucleotides agree with TRBD2. Looked up from germline, CDR1 is GTSNPN and CDR2 is SVGIG (reference sequence). With V trimmed by 3 bases and J by 0 bases, 6 bases remained unmatched. The CDR3 is 17 residues long. CDR3: CAWRDRLAGSNTGELFF. The CDR3 DNA reads TGTGCCTGGAGGGACAGACTAGCGGGATCGAACACCGGGGAGCTGTTTTTT.

The chain joins TRBV19 to TRBJ2-1; TRBD2 agrees at 10 bases. CDR3 length equals 15 residues. Germline assignment: CDR1 LNHDA and CDR2 SQIVND (reference sequence). Germline trimming cut 6 bases from V and 2 bases from J; bases unmatched to any gene: 4. CDR3 residues: CASRLAGATYNEQFF. The DNA of the CDR3 is TGTGCCAGTAGGCTAGCGGGAGCGACCTACAATGAGCAGTTCTTC.

The rearrangement joins TRBV19 to TRBJ1-2, with D possibly matching TRBD1 (5 bases). The CDR3 has 15 amino acids. CDR1 LNHDA and CDR2 SQIVND come from the germline V gene (reference sequence). V was clipped by 5 bases and J by 4 bases, with 17 bases between them. CDR3 sequence: CASSRIEGDGYGYTF. In nucleotides, the CDR3 is TGTGCCAGTAGTCGGATAGAAGGGGATGGCTATGGCTACACCTTC.

The CDR3, as DNA: TGTGCCAGTACAGAACGGGGGGGCGCAACTAATGAAAAACTGTTTTTT. Translating gives CASTERGGATNEKLFF. This chain uses TRBV19 with TRBJ1-4; a possible D gene is TRBD1 (6 bases). Trimming stripped 7 bases from V and 0 bases from J, with 15 bases between. Germline lookup yields CDR1 LNHDA and CDR2 SQIVND (reference sequence). CDR3 length: 16 amino acids.

This clone was counted only a few times. This chain connects TRBV4-1 to TRBJ2-1; 11 bases map to TRBD2. This CDR3 comprises 20 residues. Germline CDR1 and CDR2: MGHRA and YSYEKL. Unmatched junction bases numbered 14, after V lost 4 bases and J lost 0 bases. DNA for the CDR3: TGCGCCAGCAGCCCCCTTGGGCTAGCGGGAGGCCCTAGCTCCTACAATGAGCAGTTCTTC. It translates to CASSPLGLAGGPSSYNEQFF.